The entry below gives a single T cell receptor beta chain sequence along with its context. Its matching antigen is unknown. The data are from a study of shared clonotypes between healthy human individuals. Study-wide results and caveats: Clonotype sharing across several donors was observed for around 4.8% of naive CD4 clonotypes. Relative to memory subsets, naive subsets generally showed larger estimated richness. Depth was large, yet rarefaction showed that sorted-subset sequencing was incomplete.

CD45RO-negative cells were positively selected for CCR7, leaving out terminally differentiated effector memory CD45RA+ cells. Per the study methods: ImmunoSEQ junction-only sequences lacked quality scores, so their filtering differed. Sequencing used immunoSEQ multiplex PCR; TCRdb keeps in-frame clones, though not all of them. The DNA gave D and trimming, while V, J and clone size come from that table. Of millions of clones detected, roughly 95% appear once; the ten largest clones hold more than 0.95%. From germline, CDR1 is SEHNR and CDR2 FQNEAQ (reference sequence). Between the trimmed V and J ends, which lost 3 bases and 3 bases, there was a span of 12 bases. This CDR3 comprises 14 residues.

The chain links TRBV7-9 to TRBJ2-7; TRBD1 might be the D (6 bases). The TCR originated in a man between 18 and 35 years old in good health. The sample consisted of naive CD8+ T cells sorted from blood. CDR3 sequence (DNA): TGTGCCAGCAGCTTTGGGGGCCCAGACTACGAGCAGTACTTC. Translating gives CASSFGGPDYEQYF.